This note documents a single T cell receptor (beta chain) sequence. The data stem from a study of blood T cell repertoires in COVID-19. As for the study in general: Samples representing acute and convalescent COVID-19 were sourced from the United States, Italy and Spain.

Libraries were prepared by immunoSEQ multiplex PCR; TCRdb keeps only in-frame clonotypes and omits some of them. The table has some 450,000 clones, about 91% seen once. The CDR3 is made up of 14 amino acids. Between the trimmed V and J ends, which lost 4 bases and 0 bases, there was a span of 8 bases. The V gene's germline CDR1 is SGHKS and CDR2 YYEKEE (reference sequence). This TCR came from a woman in her fifties or sixties with COVID-19, enrolled during active disease. Input material: peripheral blood. J is TRBJ1-3 and V is TRBV5-5; D is unresolved. The CDR3 loop is CASSPSFSGNTIYF. The CDR3 DNA follows: TGTGCCAGCAGCCCCAGTTTCTCTGGAAACACCATATATTTT.